This T cell receptor (beta chain) was identified during a study of blood T cell repertoires in COVID-19. Germline V gene data show CDR1 as SGHTA and CDR2 as FQGNSA. V lost 4 bases and J lost 4, with 12 bases in between. The CDR3 is made up of 14 amino acids. This table comes from immunoSEQ multiplex PCR, and its TCRdb copy is limited to in-frame clones, with some not included. The table shows some 66,000 clones, with under 95% occurring only once. The sequenced sample consisted of peripheral blood. This TCR was recovered from a man aged 65 to 85 with active COVID-19. The V and J genes are TRBV7-2 and TRBJ2-3; D perhaps matches TRBD1 (7 bases). This CDR3 reads CASSSGGFPDTQYF. CDR3 sequence (DNA): TGTGCCAGCAGCTCAGGGGGGTTCCCAGATACGCAGTATTTT.